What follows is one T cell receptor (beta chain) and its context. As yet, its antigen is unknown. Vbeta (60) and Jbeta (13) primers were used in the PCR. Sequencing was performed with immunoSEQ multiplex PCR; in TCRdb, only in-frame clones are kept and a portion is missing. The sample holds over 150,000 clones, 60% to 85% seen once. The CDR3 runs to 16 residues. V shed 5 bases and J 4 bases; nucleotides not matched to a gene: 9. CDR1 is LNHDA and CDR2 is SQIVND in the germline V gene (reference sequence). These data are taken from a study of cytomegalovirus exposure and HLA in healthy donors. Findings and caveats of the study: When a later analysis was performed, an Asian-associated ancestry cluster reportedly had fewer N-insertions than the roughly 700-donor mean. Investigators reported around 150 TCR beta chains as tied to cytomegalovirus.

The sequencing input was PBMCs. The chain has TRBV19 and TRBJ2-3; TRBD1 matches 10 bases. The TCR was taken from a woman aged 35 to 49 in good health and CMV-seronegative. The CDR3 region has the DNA TGTGCCAGTAGTCCGCGACAGGGGGCCTCCGCAGATACGCAGTATTTT. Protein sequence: CASSPRQGASADTQYF. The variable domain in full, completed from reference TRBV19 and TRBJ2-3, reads DGGITQSPKYLFRKEGQNVTLSCEQNLNHDAMYWYRQDPGQGLRLIYYSQIVNDFQKGDIAEGYSVSREKKESFPLTVTSAQKNPTAFYLCASSPRQGASADTQYFGPGTRLTVL.